The 11 T cell receptor beta chains below all came from one sample that was sequenced in a study of human T cells and chemical hapten exposure. This sample's time point: patch test 3, about 24 weeks after DPC sensitization. Treatment specified: therapeutic diphenylcyclopropenone sensitization with weekly scalp DPC. TCRdb independently ran MiXCR on the RACE reads; one entry per CDR3 protein. The sample has about 64,000 distinct CDR3 sequences; about 11% are singletons. The sequencing used whole blood, collected in connection with sensitization to the hapten diphenylcyclopropenone (DPC). The receptors derive from a woman aged 30 to 39 with alopecia areata. Some clones in this sample may be carry-over from other donors' samples.

The gene calls are TRBV4-2 and TRBJ1-1, with D tentatively TRBD1 (5 bases). CDR3 size: 15 residues. V was trimmed by 4 bases and J by 3 bases, leaving 15 bases between them. Germline loops: CDR1 LGHNA, CDR2 YNFKEQ. The CDR3 spells CASSPIPGADTEAFF. The CDR3 DNA reads as TGTGCCAGCAGCCCTATCCCCGGGGCGGACACTGAAGCTTTCTTT.

This clonotype was recorded many times. The chain employs TRBV10-3 and TRBJ2-6, with a tentative D call TRBD1 (6 bases). Germline assignment: CDR1 ENHRY and CDR2 SYGVKD. This CDR3 is 15 amino acids long. Deletions cut 6 bases from V and 0 bases from J, with 9 bases between. The CDR3: CAISGQSSGANVLTF. In DNA form, the CDR3 reads TGTGCCATCAGCGGACAGTCCTCTGGGGCCAACGTCCTGACTTTC.

This clonotype was detected only a few times. The CDR3 here is CAISESSGYNEQFF. The CDR3 bases are TGTGCCATCAGTGAGTCAAGCGGTTACAATGAGCAGTTCTTC. The chain carries TRBV10-3 and TRBJ2-1, with D possibly matching TRBD2 (5 bases). Germline V gene data show CDR1 as ENHRY and CDR2 as SYGVKD. The CDR3 extends over 14 amino acids. Between the trimmed V and J ends, which lost 0 bases and 4 bases, there was a span of 7 bases.

The chain carries TRBV4-2 and TRBJ2-7, with no clear D. The CDR3 runs to 14 residues. In germline, CDR1 is LGHNA, CDR2 YNFKEQ. With 0 bases removed from V and 0 bases from J, the gap between germline ends came to 6 bases. CDR3 bases: TGTGCCAGCAGCCAAGATTTGGCCTCCTACGAGCAGTACTTC. Protein: CASSQDLASYEQYF.

V is TRBV9 and J is TRBJ1-4; 7 bases match TRBD1. The germline V gene encodes CDR1 SGDLS and CDR2 YYNGEE. This CDR3 region has 15 residues. Trimming cost V 4 bases and J 6 bases; bases outside gene matches: 9. CDR3 sequence (DNA): TGTGCCAGCAGCCTTACAGGGGCGTCGGATGAAAAACTGTTTTTT. Its translation: CASSLTGASDEKLFF.

This clonotype was counted ten times or more. J is TRBJ1-1 and V is TRBV29-1, with TRBD1 identical over 8 bases. Germline V gives CDR1 SQVTM, CDR2 ANQGSEA. J gave up 6 bases and V 6 bases, and 12 bases lay outside the gene matches. The CDR3 length is 14 residues. In nucleotides, the CDR3 is TGCAGCGTAGACGACAGGGGTGGAGGATCTGAAGCTTTCTTT. This gives the protein CSVDDRGGGSEAFF.

The chain couples TRBV2 to TRBJ1-4; D is undetermined. Germline CDR1 is SNHLY and CDR2 is FYNNEI. This CDR3 has 13 amino acids. V gave up 6 bases and J gave up 7 bases, with 12 bases separating them. CDR3 in amino acids: CASSGGVPEKLFF. DNA for the CDR3: TGTGCCAGCAGCGGTGGGGTCCCTGAAAAACTGTTTTTT.

V gene TRBV7-9 combines with J gene TRBJ2-7; TRBD1 matches 8 bases. Germline V gene data show CDR1 as SEHNR and CDR2 as FQNEAQ (reference sequence). The CDR3 is 14 residues long. Losses at the gene ends were 5 bases for V and 5 bases for J; bases not matched to a gene: 8. The CDR3 DNA sequence: TGTGCCAGCAGCCCCGACAGGGGATACAACGAGCAGTACTTC. This sequence encodes CASSPDRGYNEQYF.

This clonotype was seen at least ten times. This sequence joins TRBV5-4 and TRBJ1-1; 11 bases align to TRBD1. The CDR3 spans 15 residues. The J segment lost 6 bases and the V segment lost 4 bases, leaving 8 bases of the junction unmatched. The germline CDR1 and CDR2 sequences are SGHNT and YYREEE (reference sequence). CDR3 in amino acids: CASSSLPGQGAEAFF. As DNA, the CDR3 is TGTGCCAGCAGCAGCCTACCGGGACAGGGGGCTGAAGCTTTCTTT.

The V gene is TRBV10-1, the J gene TRBJ2-3; weak D call: TRBD1 (6 bases). Trimming pared 4 bases from V and 0 bases from J, leaving 14 bases between. This CDR3 is built from 16 residues. Germline CDR1 is WNHNN and CDR2 is SYGVQD (reference sequence). The CDR3 DNA follows: TGCGCCAGCAGTGTACTAGGGGGAACTAGCACAGATACGCAGTATTTT. As protein: CASSVLGGTSTDTQYF.

This clonotype occurred many times. The gene calls are TRBV7-2 and TRBJ2-1, with 13 bases that match TRBD2. V was pared by 3 bases and J by 4 bases, with 3 bases of the junction left unmatched. The CDR3 spans 16 residues. Germline V lookup: CDR1 SGHTA, CDR2 FQGNSA. CDR3 in amino acids: CASSLTSGGSYNEQFF. In DNA form, the CDR3 reads TGTGCCAGCAGCTTGACTAGCGGGGGGAGTTACAATGAGCAGTTCTTC.